This record looks at one T cell receptor beta chain sequence and its context. PCR used 60 Vbeta primers and 13 Jbeta primers. Sequenced by immunoSEQ multiplex PCR; TCRdb stores in-frame clones only, minus some. The data hold about 160,000 clones, with approximately 77% observed a single time. The sample comes from a study of cytomegalovirus exposure and HLA in healthy donors. Trimming at V came to 6 bases and at J to 8 bases, leaving 17 bases not matched to a gene. Germline CDR1 and CDR2: SGHTA and FQGNSA. The CDR3 runs to 17 residues. This sequence joins TRBV7-2 and TRBJ2-2, with 8 bases lining up with TRBD2. Sample: PBMCs. This clonotype was obtained from a man aged 25-45 years in good health and CMV-seropositive. As DNA, the CDR3 is TGTGCCAGCAGACCACAGAGGGCCGGGGGGGCCTCGGGGGAGCTGTTTTTT. Encoded protein: CASRPQRAGGASGELFF.